What follows are 21 T cell receptor beta chains derived from one specimen sequenced in a study of tumor T cells in aggressive B-cell lymphoma. Assay used: immunoSEQ multiplex PCR; TCRdb lists only in-frame clones, some missing. The profile shows several thousand clones, 88% of them singletons. The sequenced material came from tumor tissue. These receptors all stem from an adult with diffuse large B cell lymphoma. Some clones in this sample may be carry-over from other donors' samples.

This clone was seen a single time. One end of the junction varies from germline; a read error may be responsible. This chain uses TRBV5-4 with TRBJ2-2; D may be TRBD1 (6 bases). The CDR3 totals 16 residues. Per germline, CDR1 SGHNT and CDR2 YYREEE (reference sequence). The CDR3 region has the DNA TGTGCCAGCACCCAAGGACAGTACGCGAACATCGGGGAGCTGTTTTTT. Its protein product is CASTQGQYANIGELFF.

The CDR3 nucleotides are TGTGCCAGCACCTCTATTGAGACATTCAACTATGGCTACACCTTC. Residues: CASTSIETFNYGYTF. This chain joins TRBV6-5 and TRBJ1-2, with D hard to call. Germline values: CDR1 MNHEY, CDR2 SVGAGI. V lost 7 bases and J 2 bases, leaving 17 bases between the germline ends. The CDR3 spans 15 residues.

The chain couples TRBV19 to TRBJ1-2, with TRBD1 identical over 10 bases. Per germline, CDR1 LNHDA and CDR2 SQIVND (reference sequence). V lost 3 bases, J lost 5 bases, and 9 bases stayed unmatched. The CDR3 is 16 residues long. Here the CDR3 reads CASSIWETGGSYGYTF. Here the CDR3 DNA reads TGTGCCAGTAGTATTTGGGAGACAGGGGGCTCATATGGCTACACCTTC.

The chain has TRBV5-1 and TRBJ1-6; weak D call: TRBD1 (6 bases). Germline values: CDR1 SGHRS, CDR2 YFSETQ. This CDR3 spans 17 amino acids. V was trimmed by 6 bases and J by 0 bases, leaving 16 bases between them. The chain's CDR3 is CASNPGQGDSYNSPLHF. CDR3 nucleotides: TGCGCCAGCAACCCGGGACAAGGGGACTCCTATAATTCACCCCTCCACTTT.

About this clone: This sample includes further DNA sequences coding for the same CDR3. This chain connects TRBV7-2 to TRBJ1-2; TRBD1 agrees at 8 bases. The trim removed 1 base at V and 7 bases at J, leaving 8 bases unmatched. The CDR3 has 15 residues. Germline values: CDR1 SGHTA, CDR2 FQGNSA. The CDR3 DNA reads TGTGCCAGCAGCTTAGGCGGACAGGGTACGGGTGGCTACACCTTC. Its protein is CASSLGGQGTGGYTF.

The CDR3 sequence is CASRGQGSGELFF. The DNA of the CDR3 is TGCGCCAGCAGGGGACAGGGTTCCGGGGAGCTGTTTTTT. The V call is TRBV10-2, the J call TRBJ2-2, with 9 bases matching TRBD1. The junction had 2 bases not matched to a gene; V was cut back by 6 bases and J by 6 bases. Germline V gene sequence: CDR1 WSHSY, CDR2 SAAADI. This CDR3 has 13 amino acids.

The chain joins TRBV18 to TRBJ1-1; D is unclear. The germline CDR1 and CDR2 sequences are KGHSH and LQKENI. This CDR3 is built from 14 residues. The V and J ends lost 2 bases and 0 bases respectively, with 7 bases between them. DNA for the CDR3: TGTGCCAGCTCACCAGCACAGTTGAACACTGAAGCTTTCTTT. It specifies CASSPAQLNTEAFF.

The genes are TRBV5-1 and TRBJ1-4; 10 positions match TRBD1. This CDR3 comprises 16 residues. Looked up from germline, CDR1 is SGHRS and CDR2 is YFSETQ. V dropped 3 bases and J dropped 2; count of bases not matched to a gene: 4. The CDR3 sequence: CASSWGQGRTNEKLFF. CDR3 in DNA: TGCGCCAGCAGCTGGGGACAGGGGAGGACTAATGAAAAACTGTTTTTT.

J is TRBJ2-7 and V is TRBV9; 9 nucleotides match TRBD2. CDR3 size: 15 residues. V was clipped by 0 bases and J by 1 base; unmatched bases: 2. CDR1 is SGDLS and CDR2 is YYNGEE in the germline V gene. This CDR3 is CASSVGLAGSYEQYF. CDR3 nucleotides: TGTGCCAGCAGCGTAGGGCTAGCGGGATCCTACGAGCAGTACTTC.

The chain couples TRBV19 to TRBJ1-5; 7 bases are a match to TRBD1. This CDR3 comprises 14 residues. CDR1 and CDR2 (germline): LNHDA, SQIVND (reference sequence). V dropped 3 bases and J dropped 6; count of bases not matched to a gene: 5. The CDR3 is CASSIMTGPQPQHF. The DNA for the CDR3 is TGTGCCAGTAGTATTATGACAGGGCCTCAGCCCCAGCATTTT. The full variable domain, completed using reference TRBV19 and TRBJ1-5, is DGGITQSPKYLFRKEGQNVTLSCEQNLNHDAMYWYRQDPGQGLRLIYYSQIVNDFQKGDIAEGYSVSREKKESFPLTVTSAQKNPTAFYLCASSIMTGPQPQHFGDGTRLSIL.

The chain combines TRBV5-1 with TRBJ2-7; the match to TRBD1 covers 7 bases. V gave up 4 bases and J gave up 8 bases; unmatched junction bases: 12. The CDR3 consists of 14 residues. Germline loops: CDR1 SGHRS, CDR2 YFSETQ. CDR3 nucleotides: TGCGCCAGCAGCGAACAGACACAGGGGAACCAGCAGTACTTC. Translating it yields CASSEQTQGNQQYF.

The rearrangement links TRBV9 to TRBJ1-5; D unclear. From germline, CDR1 is SGDLS and CDR2 YYNGEE. The CDR3 contains 13 residues. The germline V and J ends were trimmed by 1 base and 0 bases, with 2 bases remaining between them. The DNA for the CDR3 is TGTGCCAGCAGCGTATATAGCAATCAGCCCCAGCATTTT. Translated: CASSVYSNQPQHF.

The CDR3 is CASSLLGQGAHEQYF. DNA of the CDR3: TGTGCCAGCAGCTTATTGGGACAGGGGGCTCACGAGCAGTACTTC. The V call is TRBV11-2, the J call TRBJ2-7; the match to TRBD1 covers 12 bases. The CDR3 is 15 residues long. The J segment lost 5 bases and the V segment lost 2 bases, leaving 4 bases of the junction unmatched. The germline V gene encodes CDR1 SGHAT and CDR2 FQNNGV. Variable domain in full (rest from reference TRBV11-2 and TRBJ2-7): EAGVAQSPRYKIIEKRQSVAFWCNPISGHATLYWYQQILGQGPKLLIQFQNNGVVDDSQLPKDRFSAERLKGVDSTLKIQPAKLEDSAVYLCASSLLGQGAHEQYFGPGTRLTVT.

CDR3 amino acids: CASSPPSAGGYADTQYF. The DNA of the CDR3 is TGTGCCAGCTCACCACCGTCGGCGGGGGGGTATGCAGATACGCAGTATTTT. J is TRBJ2-3 and V is TRBV18, with TRBD2 identical over 9 bases. V lost 0 bases and J lost 4; bases outside the gene matches: 8. The CDR3 has 17 residues. Germline lookup yields CDR1 KGHSH and CDR2 LQKENI.

This chain links TRBV27 with TRBJ1-2; possibly TRBD1 for D (6 bases). Deletions cut 1 base from V and 1 base from J, with 10 bases between. The germline V gene encodes CDR1 MNHEY and CDR2 SMNVEV (reference sequence). The length of the CDR3 is 15 residues. Here the CDR3 reads CASSLYGGHNYGYTF. The CDR3 nucleotides are TGTGCCAGCAGTTTATACGGGGGGCATAACTATGGCTACACCTTC.

The V gene is TRBV19, the J gene TRBJ2-1; the D gene is possibly TRBD1 (5 bases). This CDR3 has 13 residues. The ends were cut back, 5 bases at V and 1 base at J, with 6 bases in the middle. Germline lookup yields CDR1 LNHDA and CDR2 SQIVND (reference sequence). The CDR3 region has the DNA TGTGCCAGTAGTTACAGGTCCTACAATGAGCAGTTCTTC. Translated: CASSYRSYNEQFF.

The chain is built from TRBV30 and TRBJ2-5, with D perhaps TRBD1 (6 bases). Germline V gene lookup returns CDR1 GTSNPN and CDR2 SVGIG (reference sequence). Trimming pared 7 bases from V and 0 bases from J, leaving 15 bases between. The CDR3 consists of 14 residues. The CDR3 protein is CAYQGRGYQETQYF. CDR3 sequence (DNA): TGTGCCTATCAGGGTAGGGGGTACCAAGAGACCCAGTACTTC. Supplemented by reference TRBV30 and TRBJ2-5, the full variable domain reads SQTIHQWPATLVQPVGSPLSLECTVEGTSNPNLYWYRQAAGRGLQLLFYSVGIGQISSEVPQNLSASRPQDRQFILSSKKLLLSDSGFYLCAYQGRGYQETQYFGPGTRLLVL.

CDR3 sequence reads: CASSWYTGNTEAFF. CDR3 nucleotides: TGTGCCAGCAGTTGGTACACAGGGAACACTGAAGCTTTCTTT. The chain has TRBV2 and TRBJ1-1; TRBD1 is a possible D gene (5 bases). The germline V and J ends were trimmed by 5 bases and 1 base, with 11 bases remaining between them. Germline CDR1 reads SNHLY; CDR2 reads FYNNEI. There are 14 residues in the CDR3. Full variable domain (outside the CDR3, taken from reference TRBV2 and TRBJ1-1): EPEVTQTPSHQVTQMGQEVILRCVPISNHLYFYWYRQILGQKVEFLVSFYNNEISEKSEIFDDQFSVERPDGSNFTLKIRSTKLEDSAMYFCASSWYTGNTEAFFGQGTRLTVV.

This sequence joins TRBV27 and TRBJ2-2, with 9 bases that match TRBD2. Per germline, CDR1 MNHEY and CDR2 SMNVEV (reference sequence). The CDR3 sequence is 18 residues long. Trimming at V came to 6 bases and at J to 2 bases, leaving 13 bases not matched to a gene. CDR3: CASSQGTSWVLNTGELFF. CDR3 nucleotide sequence: TGTGCCAGCAGCCAGGGGACTAGCTGGGTACTTAACACCGGGGAGCTGTTTTTT.

This clone occurred once. This chain uses TRBV4-3 with TRBJ2-1; D gene ambiguous. Trimming cost V 0 bases and J 9 bases, with 15 bases left between them. CDR3 length: 15 amino acids. Germline V gene data show CDR1 as LGHNA and CDR2 as YSLEER. The CDR3 nucleotides are TGCGCCAGCAGCCAAGATTGGGCCCAAAAAGGTGAGCAGTTCTTC. It specifies CASSQDWAQKGEQFF.

The V call is TRBV10-3, the J call TRBJ1-3; D might be TRBD1 (5 bases). Germline V gene lookup returns CDR1 ENHRY and CDR2 SYGVKD. V was cut by 3 bases and J by 4 bases, with 10 bases left in between. The CDR3 spans 14 residues. CDR3 nucleotide sequence: TGTGCCATCAGTGACCAGGGAGGAGGAAACACCATATATTTT. Translating it yields CAISDQGGGNTIYF.